This TCR beta chain was captured by sequencing in a study of shared clonotypes between healthy human individuals. Notes on the study in general: A limitation of the genetic and exposure-history diversity represented arose from few donors. The sampled material consisted only of blood, and tissue repertoires are likely to differ.

About this clone itself: What it binds is unknown.

Ten immunoSEQ deep assay plates were used by the authors to sequence unsorted PBMC DNA. The method was immunoSEQ multiplex PCR; TCRdb's version includes in-frame clones alone and lacks a portion of them. The data hold 470,000 or so clones, with 81% observed a single time. Trimming left V 4 bases short and J 6 bases short, with 10 bases between. In germline, CDR1 is KGHSH, CDR2 LQKENI. This CDR3 region has 13 residues. The rearrangement uses TRBV18 and TRBJ2-1, with D possibly matching TRBD2 (5 bases). The sequence came from a woman in her forties in good health. Some clones in this sample may be carry-over from other donors' samples. Sequences were obtained from PBMCs. CDR3 nucleotide sequence: TGTGCCAGCTCACGGGCAGGAGGCAATGAGCAGTTCTTC. Translation gives CASSRAGGNEQFF.